The subject of this entry is one T cell receptor (beta chain). This clone has just a few counts. Its target antigen remains unknown. No qualities accompany the bases; no much larger clone lies one base away. The cohort consisted of 600 or so healthy bone marrow donors. All cohort members were sampled while nominally healthy, although unrecorded immune exposures were likely present. The donor was CMV seronegative and was included in the group of 352 seronegative cohort members. Each donor provided a peripheral blood sample, and peripheral blood mononuclear cells were used for TCR beta sequencing. The Qiagen DNeasy Blood Extraction Kit was used to extract genomic DNA from the blood cell samples. Preparation of the library involved the immunoSEQ multiplex PCR assay. For the multiplex PCR, a mixture combining 60 forward primers for TCR Vbeta segments and 13 reverse primers for TCR Jbeta segments was used. Amplification of the CDR3 region of rearranged TCR beta genes was performed with a multiplex PCR assay on genomic DNA. The amplified TCR beta libraries were sequenced on the Illumina HiSeq System as 87-base-pair reads. Per the source publication's procedure: A later analysis tallied roughly 76 million unique TCR beta chains across the 666 repertoires, and around 10 million of those chains were shared by two or more donors. To remove PCR and sequencing errors, raw reads were error-corrected and collapsed into unique sequences using a nearest-neighbor algorithm that merged closely related sequences. Alignment of CDR3 sequences to IMGT reference sequences was used to assign V, D and J gene segments. For a sequence to be retained, at least a six-nucleotide match to both a V gene segment and a J gene segment was required. A rearrangement was called productive if the CDR3 had no stop codons and remained in frame with V and J, and every other rearrangement was called non-productive. CDR3 was defined by IMGT convention, running from the second conserved V-encoded cysteine to the conserved J-encoded phenylalanine. In an earlier analysis of approximately 500 of the donors, sequences lacking an unambiguous match to a single V gene segment were excluded. In an earlier analysis of some 590 of the donors, V segments were called functional above 56.7% productive rearrangements and were called segregating when the between-donor standard deviation exceeded 5%. A statistical classification framework was built for diagnosing cytomegalovirus status from the catalog of TCR beta chain sequences. In a later analysis, TCR nucleotide sequences were compared against IMGT/GENE-DB human TR gene sequences so that V and J genes could be assigned. In a later analysis, CDR3 sequences and most-parsimonious VDJ recombination scenarios were assigned using the TCRdist pipeline. In a later analysis, every TCR beta chain was defined by the combination of its CDR3 amino acid sequence and its V-gene family, and reads without a unique V-gene family were dropped. A later analysis removed 592 highly shared, low-generation-probability nucleotide sequences to deal with suspected cross-contamination and a sequencing artifact. In a later analysis, a clonal expansion index was calculated for each public chain from normalized within-repertoire ranks of inferred template counts. Generation probabilities in a later analysis came from a VDJ recombination model fitted to out-of-frame rearrangements, and those results were checked against IGoR. In a later analysis, hypergeometric tests were used to score TCR-TCR, TCR-HLA and TCR-CMV co-occurrence, with a repertoire-size bias correction applied to TCR pairs. To estimate false discovery rates, a later analysis permuted the HLA or CMV assignments 20 times. A later analysis grouped co-occurring TCRs with DBSCAN, adding TCRdist sequence similarity when clustering within HLA-allele-positive subsets. For co-occurrence clustering, repertoires with fewer than 30,000 or more than 120,000 public chains were excluded, along with five or six repertoires with anomalous nucleotide sharing. In TCRdb, the immuneACCESS table is reduced to in-frame sequences with V and J assigned. These tables do not hold every clone; where another copy was compared, an unresolved V gene accounts for under half, and the others remain unexplained. The DNA was the basis for D and trimming; V, J and clone size are from that table. This sample is represented by 70,000 to 90,000 clones; roughly 75% of them were singletons. Around 4% of the sample goes to the ten largest clones.

This record belongs to a study of cytomegalovirus exposure and HLA in healthy donors (dated by TCRdb to about 2017). For the wider study: An earlier analysis of 587 of the donors reported 276 Gb of sequence data and 95 million to 140 million unique TCR beta sequences obtained from about 179 million T cells. An early release covering just under 650 HLA-typed donors comprised approximately 290 gigabases of sequencing data and around 85 million unique TCR sequences. The genetic ancestry cluster associated with self-reported Caucasian donors included roughly four fifths of the roughly 410 genotyped donors. The study was designed to test whether signatures of past pathogen exposure could be identified by cataloging public T cell receptors. The study profiled the T cell repertoires of around 700 subjects by immunosequencing and related them to cytomegalovirus serostatus. Along with the roughly 710-subject first cohort, a separate validation cohort of approximately 110 different subjects was used. To predict cytomegalovirus infection status, the study combined high-throughput TCR immunosequencing, statistical association of individual TCRs with disease status, and machine learning. A later analysis re-examined previously published TCR beta repertoires from about 700 donors and added high-resolution HLA genotyping to investigate patterns of TCR occurrence. Rather than using new phenotypic data, the later analysis identified candidate immune exposures from TCR beta sequences and from how often those sequences occurred across donors. To decide whether each TCR beta V gene segment behaved as functional or pseudogenic, an earlier analysis of approximately 600 of the donors relied on high-throughput TCR beta sequencing. Alongside the repertoire data, information on donor age, sex, ethnicity and CMV serostatus was compiled. A later genetic analysis used genome-wide SNP genotypes for about 55% of the 666 donors, treating that subset as a discovery cohort. All discovery cohort repertoires had been generated using a single sequencing platform. HLA typing included class I and class II loci at four-digit resolution. The number of donors typed differed by locus, with 629-630 for A, B, C, DRB1 and DQB1, around 520 for DQA1, approximately 580 for DPA1, and some 440 for DPB1. Several DR-DQ haplotypes were handled as single units for association and clustering because linkage in the cohort was strong. On average, roughly 240,000 unique TCR beta nucleotide sequences were sequenced per donor among 300 to 500 genotyped donors of the cohort, with 15% to 20% of those sequences being non-productive.

The CDR3 has 15 amino acids, counting the end cysteine and phenylalanine. The only DNA kept is the CDR3, 45 bases in frame from the first base. The germline ends are 10 bases apart after V is trimmed by 4 bases and J by 3 bases. The germline V gene encodes CDR1 MNHEY and CDR2 SMNVEV (reference sequence). Study-wide conclusions, independent of this receptor: In a later analysis, the rate of TCR association differed among HLA loci, with DRB1 alleles having the most associated TCRs and HLA-C alleles having the fewest. A cluster of highly shared sequence variants was judged likely to be a technical artifact of the sequencing pipeline. Some IMGT-functional V segments, including TRBV6-2 and TRBV6-3, could not be distinguished by the 87-base-pair reads and were therefore excluded. The earlier analysis of 450 to 700 of the donors excluded 15 to 20 rarely observed V segments, including chromosome 9 orphons, because counts were too low. A further reported finding was that TCR beta sequences accurately predicted the HLA-A and HLA-B alleles for most subjects in the first cohort. Compared with equally common non-associated chains, HLA-associated TCR beta chains in a later analysis were more clonally expanded and had lower generation probabilities. When HLA alleles, especially DR and DQ, strongly co-occurred, TCR associations were difficult to assign to individual alleles. In a later genetic analysis, a missense DCLRE1C variant was associated with V-gene and J-gene trimming of TCR beta chains, and the association was replicated in an independent cohort. Presence/absence analyses assumed roughly uniform sequencing depth across donors, an assumption that may not hold. Because some donors lacked HLA typing at each locus, the association tests relied only on the typed subset. In both the original and validation cohorts, the classifier was reported to diagnose cytomegalovirus status with high specificity and sensitivity. A later analysis found that most CMV-associated TCR beta chains appeared HLA-restricted, with HLA associations seemingly driven largely by CMV exposure. The cohort was sequenced for TCR beta chains only, and without alpha or paired-chain data the features that could be detected were limited. Most TCR sequences were seen in very few donors, while some public TCRs were found in many individuals. It was suggested by the authors that the approach could potentially be generalized to other disease states and immunological phenotypes. An earlier analysis of approximately 570 of the donors showed that most TCR beta V segments appeared in productive rearrangements either about 90% or about 30% of the time, which broadly matched IMGT annotations. The only immune exposure information available for the cohort was CMV serostatus. Specific HLA alleles were associated with over 15,000 TCR beta sequences at a false discovery rate of 0.05 in a later analysis. Compared with the 666-donor mean, donors in an Asian-associated ancestry cluster had fewer N-insertions in productive TCRs, according to a later genetic analysis. In a later analysis, several top co-occurrence clusters were reported to appear linked to parvovirus B19, influenza, CMV and Epstein-Barr virus. In vitro tests confirmed that a few of the cytomegalovirus-associated TCR beta chains recognize cytomegalovirus antigens. Correlated functional status among segregating V segments might reflect linkage disequilibrium, but an unknown experimental factor could not be ruled out. The study gave a list of 150 to 200 TCR beta chains associated with cytomegalovirus.

This sequence was found in a man aged 60-69 years in good health and CMV-seronegative. The sequence links TRBV27 to TRBJ1-6; the D gene is perhaps TRBD1, from 6 matching bases. Sequences were obtained from PBMCs. CDR3 reads: CASSSGQYYNSPLHF. The DNA sequence follows: TGTGCCAGCAGTTCAGGACAGTACTATAATTCACCCCTCCACTTT.